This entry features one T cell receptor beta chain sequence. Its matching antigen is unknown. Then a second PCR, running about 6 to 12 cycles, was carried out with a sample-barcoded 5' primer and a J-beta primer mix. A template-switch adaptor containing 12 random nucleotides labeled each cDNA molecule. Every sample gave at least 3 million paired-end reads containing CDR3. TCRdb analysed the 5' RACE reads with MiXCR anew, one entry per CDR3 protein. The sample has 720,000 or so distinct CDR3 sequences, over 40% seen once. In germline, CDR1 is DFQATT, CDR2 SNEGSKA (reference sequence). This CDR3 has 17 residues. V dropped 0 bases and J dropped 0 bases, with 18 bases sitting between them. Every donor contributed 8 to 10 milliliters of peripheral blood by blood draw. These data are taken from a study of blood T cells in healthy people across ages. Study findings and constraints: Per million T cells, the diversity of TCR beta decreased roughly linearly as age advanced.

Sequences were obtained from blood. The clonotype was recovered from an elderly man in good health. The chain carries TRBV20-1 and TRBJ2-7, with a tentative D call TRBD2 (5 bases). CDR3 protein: CSARDLRITRGSYEQYF. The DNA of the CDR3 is TGCAGTGCTAGAGATCTCAGGATAACCCGGGGCTCCTACGAGCAGTACTTC.